This paragraph covers one T cell receptor beta chain sequence. This clonotype was counted ten times or more. Which antigen it targets is not known. No quality values exist for individual bases; no much larger clone is one base distant. The sample's treatment or condition label, in plain terms: allogeneic hematopoietic cell transplantation with graft depleted of TCRalphabeta T cells and CD19 B cells. The children who served as transplant recipients had been given grafts of TCRalphabeta/CD19-depleted allogeneic hematopoietic cells. The source of the sample is a study of T-cell reconstitution after alpha-beta-depleted transplantation in children (dated by TCRdb to the mid-2010s). Study-wide context: Using TCR repertoire profiling, the study followed T-cell immune reconstitution in a quantitative way in children after TCRalphabeta/CD19-depleted allogeneic hematopoietic cell transplantation. The paper's findings and limits, for the study overall: In some patients, high TCRbeta diversity at day 60 was attributed to recipient T cells and intrathymic progenitors that had survived conditioning. Hyperexpanded clone frequencies declined over subsequent months; after one year, T-cell counts and TCRbeta diversity were mostly attributed to newly produced T cells. About two months after transplant, the apparently early recovery of alphabetaT-cell counts reportedly depended on just several hundred clones that had expanded rapidly and came from non-depleted graft cells.

Library creation used PCR. Data came from an Illumina HiSeq 2500. TCR libraries were prepared with molecular barcoding, using unique molecular identifiers to normalize TCRbeta repertoire quantification. TCRdb handled the public reads itself, with Q25 trimming in fastp and clone calling in MiXCR, and kept productive beta chains. Rows matching on CDR3 protein sequence are summarized as one entry with the most common DNA and genes. This sample gives some 220,000 distinct CDR3 sequences in total; about a tenth of them show up just once. 25% to 30% of the sample is taken by the ten largest. Measured from the cysteine to the phenylalanine, the CDR3 is 13 residues long. Only the CDR3 DNA stays, 39 bases, in frame from base 1. V was cut back by 8 bases and J by 8 bases, leaving a gap of 17 bases between them. CDR1 and CDR2 (WSHSY, SAAADI) derive from the germline V gene.

The TCR sequence derives from a child younger than two with acute myeloid leukemia, due to receive a stem cell transplant. The sequenced sample was PBMCs, obtained before TCRalphabeta/CD19-depleted stem cell transplant. This receptor chain uses TRBV10-2 and TRBJ2-3; perhaps TRBD2 is the D gene, with 6 bases matching. The CDR3 reads as follows: CASVGQGGVTQYF. The sequenced DNA: TGCGCCAGCGTGGGGCAGGGAGGAGTTACGCAGTATTTT.